This T cell receptor beta chain was recovered during a study of response to subunit inactivated influenza vaccine (dated by TCRdb to about 2018). The study in broad terms: To follow how T cells responded to a trivalent subunit inactivated influenza vaccine, the researchers relied on deep quantitative profiling of the T cell receptor repertoire.

Points the paper makes about the study in general: According to the authors, only a limited number of new T cells may be recruited by each seasonal influenza vaccination.

From a lookup of the germline V gene (reference sequence), CDR1 and CDR2 are PRHDT and FYEKMQ. V has 5 bases trimmed and J has 0 bases trimmed; junction bases matching no gene number 5. From its cysteine to its phenylalanine, the CDR3 spans 15 amino acids. Here the CDR3 DNA is all that survives: 45 bases in frame from base 1. The method behind the library was RT-PCR. For sequencing, an Illumina HiSeq 2500 was employed. Using fastp at Q25 and MiXCR, TCRdb reprocessed the public reads and kept productive beta chains. CDR3 protein sequences are deduplicated, and each keeps its most common genes and DNA. The sample contains approximately 730,000 distinct CDR3 sequences, around 14% of them found a single time. The ten largest account for around 6.5% of the sample. In regard to this clonotype: Its antigen has not been determined. This sequence may be a read error, since a much larger clone differs from it by one base.

The TCR comes from a man between 45 and 60 years old who received an inactivated influenza vaccine. Donor details come from another sample of the same person, matched by shared clones. Sample: PBMCs from blood, taken around 14 days before vaccination. The chain is assembled from TRBV13 and TRBJ2-3; TRBD2 aligns with 7 central bases. The DNA sequence is given as TGTGCCAGCAGCGATAGGACTAGGAGCACAGATACGCAGTATTTT. It specifies CASSDRTRSTDTQYF.